Each of the 32 T cell receptor beta chains below was sequenced from the same sample in a study of tumor-infiltrating T cells and Merkel cell polyomavirus. Turning to the study itself: The study examined CD8+ T cells specific for the Merkel cell polyomavirus KLL epitope.

Measured with immunoSEQ multiplex PCR; TCRdb has only the in-frame clones, and not every one. Of 20,000 to 30,000 clones listed, 70% to 90% were seen once; the top ten hold 2.5% to 3.5%. Immunohistochemistry showed robust Merkel cell polyomavirus Large T antigen staining in every patient's tumor. Input material: lymph node tissue. The receptors originated from a man aged 50 to 60 with Merkel cell carcinoma.

The chain combines TRBV28 with TRBJ2-5; 8 positions agree with TRBD2. J gave up 2 bases and V 11 bases, and 10 bases lay outside the gene matches. The germline CDR1 and CDR2 sequences are MDHEN and SYDVKM. This CDR3 has 14 amino acids. The CDR3 region is CARGIAGQQETQYF. CDR3 DNA: TGTGCCCGGGGGATAGCGGGGCAACAAGAGACCCAGTACTTC.

The CDR3 DNA reads TGTGCCAGCAGTTCTTGGTCAGGGGGCTCCTACGAGCAGTACTTC. Translated: CASSSWSGGSYEQYF. The chain employs TRBV28 and TRBJ2-7, with 7 bases that match TRBD1. In germline, CDR1 is MDHEN, CDR2 SYDVKM. The V and J ends lost 4 bases and 0 bases, in that order; junction bases with no gene match: 6. The CDR3 is 15 residues long.

The chain has TRBV5-1 and TRBJ1-6; no clear D gene. V was pared by 0 bases and J by 6 bases, with 13 bases between. This CDR3 is 16 amino acids long. The germline V gene has CDR1 SGHRS and CDR2 YFSETQ. The CDR3 DNA sequence: TGCGCCAGCAGCTTGGGTACGGGGTGGATTAATTCACCCCTCCACTTT. Residues: CASSLGTGWINSPLHF.

The V and J genes are TRBV27 and TRBJ1-2; 9 bases fit TRBD1. J was trimmed by 4 bases and V by 5 bases; bases with no gene match: 8. The CDR3 contains 15 residues. CDR1 MNHEY and CDR2 SMNVEV come from the germline V gene (reference sequence). The CDR3 coding sequence is TGTGCCAGCAGTGGTGGGACAGGGCAGCCCTATGGCTACACCTTC. Translation gives CASSGGTGQPYGYTF.

J is TRBJ1-2 and V is TRBV10-1; TRBD1 might be the D (5 bases). Germline V gene sequence: CDR1 WNHNN, CDR2 SYGVQD (reference sequence). V lost 0 bases, J lost 8 bases, and 10 bases lay in between. This CDR3 has 13 residues. CDR3 amino acids: CASSESGGGGYTF. CDR3 DNA sequence: TGCGCCAGCAGTGAGTCGGGGGGAGGCGGCTACACCTTC.

The chain joins TRBV28 to TRBJ1-5; the match to TRBD1 covers 7 bases. The CDR3 length is 15 residues. The trim removed 7 bases at V and 8 bases at J, leaving 14 bases unmatched. Germline CDR1 is MDHEN and CDR2 is SYDVKM. CDR3 DNA sequence: TGTGCCAGCAAAGGGGCATGGACAGGAATAAAGCCCCAGCATTTT. It codes for CASKGAWTGIKPQHF. The full variable domain, completed using reference TRBV28 and TRBJ1-5, is DVKVTQSSRYLVKRTGEKVFLECVQDMDHENMFWYRQDPGLGLRLIYFSYDVKMKEKGDIPEGYSVSREKKERFSLILESASTNQTSMYLCASKGAWTGIKPQHFGDGTRLSIL.

The genes are TRBV5-4 and TRBJ1-3, with TRBD1 matching 7 bases. CDR1 is SGHNT and CDR2 is YYREEE in the germline V gene (reference sequence). V trimming: 5 bases; J trimming: 4 bases; junction bases outside the gene matches: 9. The length of the CDR3 is 15 residues. The DNA of the CDR3 is TGTGCCAGCAGTTCAGACAGGGCGGGAGGAAACACCATATATTTT. Translation gives CASSSDRAGGNTIYF. The full variable domain, its missing parts supplied by reference TRBV5-4 and TRBJ1-3, is ETGVTQSPTHLIKTRGQQVTLRCSSQSGHNTVSWYQQALGQGPQFIFQYYREEENGRGNFPPRFSGLQFPNYSSELNVNALELDDSALYLCASSSDRAGGNTIYFGEGSWLTVV.

V usage is TRBV15 and J usage is TRBJ1-1, with 10 bases fitting TRBD1. Trimming took 7 bases from V and 1 from J; bases not matched to a gene: 9. CDR3 length: 16 residues. Per germline, CDR1 LNHNV and CDR2 YYDKDF (reference sequence). CDR3 loop: CATIPGTGVENTEAFF. For the CDR3, the DNA is TGTGCCACCATACCCGGGACAGGGGTTGAGAACACTGAAGCTTTCTTT.

V gene TRBV6-5 combines with J gene TRBJ2-5; possible D gene TRBD2, 5 bases. V was shortened by 9 bases and J by 4 bases, with 15 bases between the two germline ends. The CDR3 length is 13 residues. The germline CDR1 and CDR2 sequences are MNHEY and SVGAGI. DNA for the CDR3: TGTGCCAGTGCTCTAGCTGAGTTAGAGACCCAGTACTTC. It encodes CASALAELETQYF.

The rearrangement links TRBV4-3 to TRBJ2-1, with D tentatively TRBD2 (6 bases). The CDR3 consists of 12 residues. Trimming cost V 4 bases and J 8 bases, with 9 bases left between them. CDR1 and CDR2 (germline): LGHNA, YSLEER. Here the CDR3 reads CASSPEGHEQFF. CDR3 nucleotide sequence: TGCGCCAGCAGCCCGGAGGGGCATGAGCAGTTCTTC.

This clone is a singleton in its sample. The chain recombines TRBV19 with TRBJ1-5; D call uncertain. CDR1 and CDR2 from the germline V gene are LNHDA and SQIVND (reference sequence). The V end lost 1 base, the J end lost 3 bases, and 10 bases lay between the germline ends. The CDR3 has 15 amino acids. The CDR3 spells CASSIGSRSNQPQHF. In DNA form, the CDR3 reads TGTGCCAGTAGTATAGGTAGTCGGTCCAATCAGCCCCAGCATTTT.

This clone was observed a few times. The chain combines TRBV6-1 with TRBJ1-3; D unclear. The CDR3 sequence is 13 residues long. V dropped 10 bases and J dropped 7 bases, with 17 bases sitting between them. CDR1 and CDR2 (germline): MNHNS, SASEGT. The CDR3 reads CATPDTSQNTIYF. The CDR3 nucleotides are TGTGCCACCCCCGACACTTCTCAGAACACCATATATTTT.

The chain links TRBV28 to TRBJ2-1; a possible D gene is TRBD2 (5 bases). The CDR3 is 16 residues long. The germline gives CDR1 MDHEN, CDR2 SYDVKM. Trimming removed 3 bases from V and 5 bases from J, with 17 bases in between. CDR3 DNA: TGTGCCAGCAGTTTGGGGATAACCCGGGATCACAATGAGCAGTTCTTC. Its protein product is CASSLGITRDHNEQFF.

The V gene is TRBV6-5, the J gene TRBJ2-7; D may be TRBD1 (6 bases). CDR1 is MNHEY and CDR2 is SVGAGI in the germline V gene. V dropped 5 bases and J dropped 3 bases, with 14 bases sitting between them. This CDR3 is 14 amino acids long. In DNA form, the CDR3 reads TGTGCCAGCAGTCCCCCAGGGGCCTTCTACGAGCAGTACTTC. This encodes CASSPPGAFYEQYF.

The genes are TRBV9 and TRBJ1-2, with D perhaps matching TRBD1 (6 bases). Germline V gives CDR1 SGDLS, CDR2 YYNGEE. The V and J ends lost 3 bases and 0 bases respectively, with 15 bases between them. This CDR3 is built from 16 residues. The CDR3 spells CASSAKQGPTNYGYTF. The CDR3 DNA reads TGTGCCAGCAGCGCAAAACAGGGTCCGACTAACTATGGCTACACCTTC.

The chain couples TRBV2 to TRBJ1-1, with D maybe TRBD1 (5 bases). This CDR3 spans 14 amino acids. The V end lost 9 bases, the J end lost 1 base, and 15 bases lay between the germline ends. Germline V gene sequence: CDR1 SNHLY, CDR2 FYNNEI. The CDR3: CASSGPGQNTEAFF. CDR3 sequence (DNA): TGTGCCAGTAGCGGACCGGGGCAGAACACTGAAGCTTTCTTT.

The rearrangement uses TRBV9 and TRBJ2-6; a weak D match, TRBD1 (5 bases). The germline V gene encodes CDR1 SGDLS and CDR2 YYNGEE. The CDR3 covers 17 residues. Trimming pared 3 bases from V and 0 bases from J, leaving 13 bases between. The CDR3 loop is CASSARAVFSGANVLTF. The CDR3 coding sequence is TGTGCCAGCAGCGCCAGGGCCGTATTCTCTGGGGCCAACGTCCTGACTTTC.

The V gene is TRBV19, the J gene TRBJ1-5; D possibly corresponds to TRBD1 (5 bases). Germline assignment: CDR1 LNHDA and CDR2 SQIVND (reference sequence). Trimming removed 3 bases from V and 7 bases from J, with 7 bases in between. The CDR3 has 12 residues. CDR3 DNA sequence: TGTGCCAGTAGTATGTACAGGCAGCCCCAGCATTTT. Its protein is CASSMYRQPQHF. Using reference TRBV19 and TRBJ1-5 for the parts outside the CDR3, the full variable domain is DGGITQSPKYLFRKEGQNVTLSCEQNLNHDAMYWYRQDPGQGLRLIYYSQIVNDFQKGDIAEGYSVSREKKESFPLTVTSAQKNPTAFYLCASSMYRQPQHFGDGTRLSIL.

The rearrangement uses TRBV27 and TRBJ2-7; TRBD1 agrees at 7 bases. The V gene end was trimmed by 6 bases and the J gene end by 6 bases; junction bases not matched to a gene: 14. CDR3 length equals 15 residues. Germline lookup yields CDR1 MNHEY and CDR2 SMNVEV (reference sequence). The CDR3 DNA sequence: TGTGCCAGCAGCCCAGACAGGGTAGGACCGGGCGAGCAGTACTTC. Its translation is CASSPDRVGPGEQYF.

The gene calls are TRBV7-2 and TRBJ2-5; tentative D call: TRBD2 (6 bases). The germline V gene encodes CDR1 SGHTA and CDR2 FQGNSA. The CDR3 has 13 amino acids. V was clipped by 0 bases and J by 4 bases, with 6 bases between them. In nucleotides, the CDR3 is TGTGCCAGCAGCTTAGCGGGGGGAGAGACCCAGTACTTC. This codes for CASSLAGGETQYF. Full variable domain (outside the CDR3, taken from reference TRBV7-2 and TRBJ2-5): GAGVSQSPSNKVTEKGKDVELRCDPISGHTALYWYRQSLGQGLEFLIYFQGNSAPDKSGLPSDRFSAERTGGSVSTLTIQRTQQEDSAVYLCASSLAGGETQYFGPGTRLLVL.

This clone was seen more than once but under ten times. J is TRBJ2-7 and V is TRBV6-5; a weak D match, TRBD1 (5 bases). This CDR3 comprises 12 residues. The germline CDR1 and CDR2 sequences are MNHEY and SVGAGI. V gave up 7 bases and J gave up 6 bases, with 13 bases separating them. CDR3 sequence (DNA): TGTGCCAGCAAAAGGGGTTCCGGCGAGCAGTACTTC. Its translation is CASKRGSGEQYF.

V and J are TRBV7-8 and TRBJ2-1; 9 bases agree with TRBD1. Trimming at V came to 0 bases and at J to 14 bases, leaving 11 bases not matched to a gene. CDR1 is SGHVS and CDR2 is FQNEAQ in the germline V gene. This CDR3 has 15 residues. Here the CDR3 reads CASSLAGQGPSGEFF. The CDR3 DNA is TGTGCCAGCAGCTTAGCGGGACAGGGCCCCTCAGGGGAGTTCTTC.

In this sample, this clone turned up once. The chain combines TRBV9 with TRBJ2-5, with D uncertain. Germline V gives CDR1 SGDLS, CDR2 YYNGEE. Trimming stripped 4 bases from V and 4 bases from J, with 8 bases between. CDR3 length: 12 residues. The CDR3 DNA sequence: TGTGCCAGCAGCCTATACGGAGAGACCCAGTACTTC. This sequence encodes CASSLYGETQYF.

The V and J genes are TRBV7-2 and TRBJ1-5; 7 positions match TRBD1. The CDR3 contains 15 residues. V shed 4 bases, J shed 2 bases, and the junction held 5 bases outside the gene matches. CDR1 is SGHTA, CDR2 FQGNSA, per germline. The CDR3, as DNA: TGTGCCAGCAGCTCCGGGACAGTGGGCAATCAGCCCCAGCATTTT. As protein: CASSSGTVGNQPQHF.

V and J are TRBV5-4 and TRBJ2-5; 7 positions match TRBD1. CDR1 is SGHNT, CDR2 YYREEE, per germline (reference sequence). Trimming removed 0 bases from V and 3 bases from J; junction bases left unmatched: 2. The CDR3 runs to 14 residues. CDR3 bases: TGTGCCAGCAGCTTGGGGGGACAGAAAGAGACCCAGTACTTC. It yields the protein CASSLGGQKETQYF.

This rearrangement joins TRBV4-2 to TRBJ2-2, with unresolved D. The germline CDR1 and CDR2 sequences are LGHNA and YNFKEQ. Trimming stripped 6 bases from V and 1 base from J, with 15 bases between. The CDR3 is 16 amino acids. The CDR3 is CASSTIGSGNTGELFF. The CDR3 nucleotides read TGTGCCAGCAGTACAATCGGGTCTGGGAACACCGGGGAGCTGTTTTTT.

This clone occurred once. The chain recombines TRBV7-9 with TRBJ2-4; a possible D gene is TRBD1 (7 bases). Trimming pared 8 bases from V and 8 bases from J, leaving 13 bases between. In germline, CDR1 is SEHNR, CDR2 FQNEAQ (reference sequence). This CDR3 spans 12 amino acids. Here the CDR3 reads CASARGEDIQYF. The DNA of the CDR3 is TGTGCCAGCGCCAGGGGGGAGGACATTCAGTACTTC.

The rearrangement joins TRBV30 to TRBJ1-4, with D possibly matching TRBD1 (5 bases). There are 13 residues in the CDR3. The V end was cut by 1 base, the J end by 12 bases, with 15 bases between. CDR1 GTSNPN and CDR2 SVGIG come from the germline V gene (reference sequence). This chain's CDR3 is CAWSATLQGELFF. In DNA, the CDR3 is TGTGCCTGGAGTGCCACCCTTCAGGGCGAACTGTTTTTT.

The J gene is TRBJ2-1, the V gene TRBV5-1; 10 bases are shared with TRBD2. CDR1 and CDR2 (germline): SGHRS, YFSETQ. There are 15 residues in the CDR3. Trimming at V came to 4 bases and at J to 9 bases, leaving 10 bases not matched to a gene. The CDR3 reads CASSPTSGIESEQFF. CDR3 nucleotides: TGCGCCAGCAGCCCCACTAGCGGGATTGAGTCTGAGCAGTTCTTC.

V usage is TRBV19 and J usage is TRBJ1-3; 8 nucleotides match TRBD1. CDR3 length equals 13 residues. V shed 5 bases, J shed 8 bases, and the junction held 5 bases outside the gene matches. CDR1 is LNHDA, CDR2 SQIVND, per germline (reference sequence). CDR3 DNA: TGTGCCAGTAGTGACAGGGGTCGGGACACCATATATTTT. Protein: CASSDRGRDTIYF. The full variable domain, with the rest looked up from reference TRBV19 and TRBJ1-3, is DGGITQSPKYLFRKEGQNVTLSCEQNLNHDAMYWYRQDPGQGLRLIYYSQIVNDFQKGDIAEGYSVSREKKESFPLTVTSAQKNPTAFYLCASSDRGRDTIYFGEGSWLTVV.

The rearrangement joins TRBV10-2 to TRBJ1-6; tentative D call: TRBD1 (5 bases). Germline CDR1 WSHSY, CDR2 SAAADI. Trimming removed 4 bases at V and 5 bases at J, with 15 bases between. The length of the CDR3 is 16 residues. The CDR3 is CASSAGLLGDNSPLHF. The CDR3 DNA follows: TGCGCCAGCAGTGCCGGATTGTTAGGGGATAATTCACCCCTCCACTTT.

This clone appeared a few times. The chain joins TRBV10-3 to TRBJ2-7, with a possible D match to TRBD2 (6 bases). From germline, CDR1 is ENHRY and CDR2 SYGVKD. V dropped 8 bases and J dropped 4 bases, with 15 bases sitting between them. This CDR3 comprises 13 residues. CDR3 sequence reads: CAIWAGGEYEQYF. CDR3 nucleotide sequence: TGTGCCATCTGGGCCGGGGGAGAATACGAGCAGTACTTC.